This TCR beta chain is drawn from a study of Tregs in tolerant kidney transplant recipients. A remark on this clone: Its specificity is unknown.

The germline V and J ends were trimmed by 5 bases and 2 bases, with 16 bases remaining between them. The CDR3 runs to 15 residues. Germline-derived CDR1 and CDR2 are SGHNT and YENEEA. TCRdb keeps only in-frame clones here, not all; method: immunoSEQ multiplex PCR. The sample records about 18,000 clones, about 57% being singletons. Sequenced sample: Tregs from blood cultured with allogeneic cells. V and J are TRBV11-3 and TRBJ2-7, with D possibly TRBD2 on 5 matching bases. This clonotype originated in a human donor in good health. The CDR3 nucleotides read TGTGCCAGCAGCCCACTCCCAGCGGTTACCTACGAGCAGTACTTC. It codes for CASSPLPAVTYEQYF.